This T cell receptor (beta chain) comes out of a study of shared clonotypes between healthy human individuals (dated by TCRdb to about 2020). Study-level background: The cohort comprised two women and a few men aged 18 to 49 years. To estimate repertoire size and how much clonotypes are shared between individuals, the study performed deep sequencing of blood TCR repertoires from roughly five healthy adults. Per donor, leukapheresis produced somewhere between about 0.8 and 9.5 billion PBMCs. Libraries were prepared and TCR repertoires were sequenced by different laboratories using diverse techniques, in order to increase sequencing depth and limit assay-specific biases. For each donor, three plates each were used for CD4 naive and CD4 memory, two plates were used for CD8 naive, and one plate was used for CD8 memory. Overall results and qualifications from the work: Pairwise subsampling led to the expectation that sequencing depth would affect the degree of clonotype sharing among donors. Across a handful of donors, about 5.2% of naive CD4, roughly 3.8% of naive CD8, roughly 2.3% of memory CD4, and 0.4% to 0.45% of memory CD8 clonotypes were shared. Rarefaction of sorted-subset datasets indicated incomplete sequencing despite the large sequencing depth. Sampling was restricted to blood, and TCR repertoires in tissue are likely to differ from TCR repertoires in blood. Higher generation probabilities were observed for clonotypes shared by all four sorted-subset donors than for non-shared clonotypes. Because the study included a small number of donors, the genetic and exposure-history diversity represented was limited. Estimated clonotype richness was generally larger for naive than for memory subsets.

Using the deep immunoSEQ assay, multiplex PCR amplified TCR CDR3 regions from genomic DNA. Extracted genomic DNA from each cell subset was spread evenly across all wells of several immunoSEQ 96-well plates, with each plate serving as a replicate. For sorted subsets, 150 to 250 ng of genomic DNA, equivalent to roughly 33,000 T cell genomes, went into each replicate PCR. Purified libraries were measured with a Qubit 3.0 fluorometer, size-checked on a Bioanalyzer 2100, and measured again with the KAPA Library Quantification kit. Every immunoSEQ 96-well plate was sequenced on a dedicated single-read 150-cycle Illumina NextSeq 550 flow cell. Concerning the study's data processing: Because the immunoSEQ output included only junctional sequences and no quality scores, the filtering could not be the same as the filtering used for full-length reads. To assign V/J genes and CDR3, sequences were annotated against IMGT germline references using PyIR, a Python wrapper for IgBLAST v1.9. Reads were filtered out if the reads had weak V/J assignments (E-value above 1e-6), no CDR3, stop codons, out-of-frame junctions, or ambiguous translated residues. V3J clonotypes were defined as sequences sharing an identical inferred V gene, J gene, and CDR3 amino acid sequence. To compute the percentage overlap between repertoires, the number of shared unique clonotypes was divided by the size of the smaller repertoire. Repertoire richness was assessed with RTK rarefaction, the Chao1 estimator, and Recon v2.1 estimates of unobserved clonotypes. Generation probabilities for all TCRbeta clonotypes obtained by the gDNA method from four donors were computed using OLGA. TCRdb holds this immuneACCESS table with in-frame rearrangements only. Some clones are missing; in checked studies, unresolved V genes explain under half, and the rest has no known cause. V and J calls and clone size follow that table, whereas D and trimming were derived from the DNA. Across this sample there are roughly 2 million clones, with around 95% seen only once. Roughly 0.13% of the sample is held by the ten biggest clonotypes.

The germline V gene sets CDR1 to SGDLS and CDR2 to YYNGEE. Trimming removed 0 bases from V and 5 bases from J, leaving 12 bases between the germline ends. The CDR3 numbers 14 residues from cysteine through phenylalanine. Left in the record is the CDR3 DNA by itself, 42 bases read in frame from the first base. Only one count was recorded for this clone. What antigen it recognizes has not been identified. There are no base qualities to consult, and no much larger clone falls within one base. The donors were healthy, HIV-negative adults with no recently reported acute infections or vaccinations. All donors were Caucasian adults living in Nashville, Tennessee, USA. CD4+ T cells were enriched by magnetic negative selection; naive cells were then positively selected on CD45RA, and the negative fraction formed the memory subset. After blood collection by leukapheresis, PBMCs were isolated using Ficoll-Histopaque density gradient centrifugation and then cryopreserved in the vapor phase of liquid nitrogen. Analytical flow cytometry was used to check the purity and quantity of every magnetically sorted T cell population. From each sorted fraction, genomic DNA was isolated and quantified by UV absorbance on a Nanodrop 2000c.

The chain was built from TRBV9 and TRBJ2-7, with the D segment possibly TRBD1 or TRBD2, each aligning over 5 bases. The sample taken for sequencing was naive CD4+ T cells sorted from blood. Explained via the paper, the cell subset or site label denotes: CD45RA+ positively selected. This clonotype was obtained from a man aged 18 to 30 in good health. For the CDR3, the sequence is CASSVGGNSHEQYF. At the DNA level, the sequence is TGTGCCAGCAGCGTAGGGGGGAATTCTCACGAGCAGTACTTC.